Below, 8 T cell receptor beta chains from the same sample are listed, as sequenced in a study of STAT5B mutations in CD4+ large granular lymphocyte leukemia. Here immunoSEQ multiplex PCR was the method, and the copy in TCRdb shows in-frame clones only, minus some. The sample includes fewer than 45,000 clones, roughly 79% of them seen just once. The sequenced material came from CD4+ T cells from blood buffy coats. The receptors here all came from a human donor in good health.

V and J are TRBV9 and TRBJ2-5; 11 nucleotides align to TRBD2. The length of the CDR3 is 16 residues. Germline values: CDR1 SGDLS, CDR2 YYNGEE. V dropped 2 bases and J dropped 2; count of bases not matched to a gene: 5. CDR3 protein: CASSVGIAGGQETQYF. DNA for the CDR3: TGTGCCAGCAGCGTGGGAATAGCGGGAGGGCAAGAGACCCAGTACTTC.

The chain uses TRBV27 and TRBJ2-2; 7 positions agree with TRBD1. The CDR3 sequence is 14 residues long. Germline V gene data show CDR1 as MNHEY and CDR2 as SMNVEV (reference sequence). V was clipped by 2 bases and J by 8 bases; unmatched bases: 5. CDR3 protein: CASSLDRGQGELFF. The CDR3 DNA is TGTGCCAGCAGTTTAGATAGGGGGCAAGGGGAGCTGTTTTTT.

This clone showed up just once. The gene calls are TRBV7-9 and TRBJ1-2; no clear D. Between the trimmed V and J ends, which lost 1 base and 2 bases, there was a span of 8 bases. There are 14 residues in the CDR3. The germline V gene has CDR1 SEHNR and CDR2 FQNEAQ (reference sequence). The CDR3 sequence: CASSLDTANYGYTF. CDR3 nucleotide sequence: TGTGCCAGCAGCTTAGATACAGCCAACTATGGCTACACCTTC. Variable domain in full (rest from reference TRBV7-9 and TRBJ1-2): DTGVSQNPRHKITKRGQNVTFRCDPISEHNRLYWYRQTLGQGPEFLTYFQNEAQLEKSRLLSDRFSAERPKGSFSTLEIQRTEQGDSAMYLCASSLDTANYGYTFGSGTRLTVV.

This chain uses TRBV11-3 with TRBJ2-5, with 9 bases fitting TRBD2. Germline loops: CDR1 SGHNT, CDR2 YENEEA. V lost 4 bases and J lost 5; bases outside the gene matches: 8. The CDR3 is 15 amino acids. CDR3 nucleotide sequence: TGTGCCAGCAGCTCCACCTCGAGCGGGAGGGAGACCCAGTACTTC. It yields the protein CASSSTSSGRETQYF.

The CDR3 region has the DNA TGTGCCAGCAGAATCGGTCAGCGGGGGGGCCGGAGCGGGGAGCTGTTTTTT. This gives the protein CASRIGQRGGRSGELFF. This chain links TRBV28 with TRBJ2-2; 10 bases are a match to TRBD2. The junction had 14 bases not matched to a gene; V was cut back by 6 bases and J by 7 bases. CDR1 is MDHEN, CDR2 SYDVKM, per germline. The CDR3 contains 17 residues.

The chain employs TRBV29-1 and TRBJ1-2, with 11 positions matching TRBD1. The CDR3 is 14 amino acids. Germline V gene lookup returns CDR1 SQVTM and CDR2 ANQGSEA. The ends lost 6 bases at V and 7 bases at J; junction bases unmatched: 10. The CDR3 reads CSVAPGTGGFGYTF. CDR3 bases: TGCAGCGTGGCCCCCGGGACAGGGGGGTTTGGCTACACCTTC.

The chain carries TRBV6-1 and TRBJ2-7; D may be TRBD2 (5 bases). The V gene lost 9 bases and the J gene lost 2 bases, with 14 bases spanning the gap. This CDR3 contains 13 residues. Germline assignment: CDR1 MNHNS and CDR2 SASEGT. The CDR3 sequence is CASRADLPYEQYF. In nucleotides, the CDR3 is TGTGCCAGTAGGGCGGACTTGCCCTACGAGCAGTACTTC.

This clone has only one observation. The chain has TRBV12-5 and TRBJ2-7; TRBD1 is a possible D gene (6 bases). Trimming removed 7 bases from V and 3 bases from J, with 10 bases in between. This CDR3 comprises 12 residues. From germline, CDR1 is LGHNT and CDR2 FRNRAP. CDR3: CASAARGYEQYF. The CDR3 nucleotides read TGTGCTAGTGCGGCCAGGGGCTACGAGCAGTACTTC.